These 9 T cell receptor beta chains originate from one sample sequenced in a study of blood T cell repertoires in COVID-19. Repertoires were generated with immunoSEQ multiplex PCR, while TCRdb's copy carries only in-frame clones and drops some. This table holds approximately 340,000 clones, 91% found once. Sequencing input: PBMCs or T cells enriched from blood (not recorded which). Receptors were obtained from a woman aged 40 to 55 who had been exposed to COVID-19.

V and J are TRBV6-4 and TRBJ1-2; D is perhaps TRBD1 (6 bases). Germline V CDR1 and CDR2: MRHNA, SNTAGT. This CDR3 is 14 amino acids long. The ends were cut back, 3 bases at V and 7 bases at J, with 15 bases in the middle. The DNA for the CDR3 is TGTGCCAGCAGTGAAGGAACAGGGTTGGGTGGCTACACCTTC. Protein: CASSEGTGLGGYTF.

This chain links TRBV5-5 with TRBJ2-6; D is perhaps TRBD1 (6 bases). Between the trimmed V and J ends, which lost 2 bases and 0 bases, there was a span of 12 bases. Germline assignment: CDR1 SGHKS and CDR2 YYEKEE (reference sequence). This CDR3 has 17 amino acids. In nucleotides, the CDR3 is TGTGCCAGCAGCTTAACAGGGTCGGGCTCTGGGGCCAACGTCCTGACTTTC. Protein: CASSLTGSGSGANVLTF. Filled out from reference TRBV5-5 and TRBJ2-6, the complete variable domain reads DAGVTQSPTHLIKTRGQQVTLRCSPISGHKSVSWYQQVLGQGPQFIFQYYEKEERGRGNFPDRFSARQFPNYSSELNVNALLLGDSALYLCASSLTGSGSGANVLTFGAGSRLTVL.

The chain uses TRBV7-9 and TRBJ2-7; 7 bases are a match to TRBD1. The CDR3 contains 14 residues. Looked up from germline, CDR1 is SEHNR and CDR2 is FQNEAQ (reference sequence). The ends lost 4 bases at V and 3 bases at J; junction bases unmatched: 6. The CDR3 DNA sequence: TGTGCCAGCAGCTATAAACAGGGGTACTACGAGCAGTACTTC. Translation: CASSYKQGYYEQYF.

The chain couples TRBV5-1 to TRBJ2-5, with 10 bases that match TRBD2. V was clipped by 5 bases and J by 5 bases; unmatched bases: 6. Germline V gene sequence: CDR1 SGHRS, CDR2 YFSETQ. CDR3 length: 14 amino acids. CDR3 protein: CASRPGLALETQYF. Here the CDR3 DNA reads TGCGCCAGCAGACCGGGACTAGCGTTGGAGACCCAGTACTTC. Full variable domain (missing parts from reference TRBV5-1 and TRBJ2-5): KAGVTQTPRYLIKTRGQQVTLSCSPISGHRSVSWYQQTPGQGLQFLFEYFSETQRNKGNFPGRFSGRQFSNSRSEMNVSTLELGDSALYLCASRPGLALETQYFGPGTRLLVL.

The chain is built from TRBV29-1 and TRBJ1-2, with a possible D match to TRBD1 (6 bases). Trimming took off 1 base at V and 8 bases at J, with 14 bases between the two ends. Germline V gives CDR1 SQVTM, CDR2 ANQGSEA. The CDR3 contains 13 residues. For the CDR3, the DNA is TGCAGCGTTGAAGTGTCCCCAGGGGTCGGCTACACCTTC. Translation: CSVEVSPGVGYTF.

The chain combines TRBV5-1 with TRBJ1-5; 8 nucleotides agree with TRBD1. The CDR3 runs 15 residues. V shed 6 bases and J 4 bases; nucleotides not matched to a gene: 9. CDR1 is SGHRS and CDR2 is YFSETQ in the germline V gene. This CDR3 reads CASTQTGEVNQPQHF. In DNA form, the CDR3 reads TGCGCCAGCACCCAGACAGGGGAAGTAAATCAGCCCCAGCATTTT.

The V gene is TRBV7-3, the J gene TRBJ2-1; the match to TRBD2 covers 7 bases. The CDR3 consists of 14 residues. Unmatched junction bases numbered 6, after V lost 2 bases and J lost 8 bases. CDR1 and CDR2 from the germline V gene are SGHTA and FQGTGA. Written as DNA, the CDR3 is TGTGCCAGCAGCTTATACCAGGGAGGGCATGAGCAGTTCTTC. Translating it yields CASSLYQGGHEQFF.

V is TRBV4-1 and J is TRBJ2-7, with 10 bases aligning to TRBD1. The CDR3 totals 17 residues. V lost 0 bases to trimming and J lost 7 bases; unmatched junction nucleotides: 12. Germline lookup yields CDR1 MGHRA and CDR2 YSYEKL. The CDR3 loop reads CASSQDYRDRGSGEQYF. CDR3 DNA: TGCGCCAGCAGCCAAGATTATCGGGACAGGGGATCGGGGGAGCAGTACTTC.

The chain has TRBV30 and TRBJ1-2, with TRBD1 identical over 8 bases. This CDR3 contains 14 residues. Germline values: CDR1 GTSNPN, CDR2 SVGIG (reference sequence). V was pared by 2 bases and J by 4 bases, with 6 bases of the junction left unmatched. CDR3 sequence reads: CAWSSQGVGYGYTF. The CDR3 coding sequence is TGTGCCTGGAGTTCACAGGGGGTGGGCTATGGCTACACCTTC.